These 25 T cell receptor beta chains originate from one sample sequenced in a study of blood T cells in healthy people across ages. PCR was performed a second time for about 7 to 12 cycles using a sample-barcoded 5' primer and a J-beta primer mix. MiXCR, applied by TCRdb to the 5' RACE reads, yields one record per CDR3 protein. Found here are some 900,000 distinct CDR3 sequences, under 35% of them singletons; the top ten hold 17%. The sample comprised blood. These receptors all come from an elderly woman in good health.

As regards this clonotype: A much bigger clone sits one base away, suggesting this may be a read error. The chain carries TRBV18 and TRBJ1-5; D gene ambiguous. The CDR3 covers 14 residues. Trimming took 1 base from V and 2 from J, leaving 6 bases between them. CDR1 and CDR2 (germline): KGHSH, LQKENI. The CDR3 region is CASSPQKGNQPQHF. CDR3 in DNA: TGTGCCAGCTCACCACAAAAGGGCAATCAGCCCCAGCATTTT.

This clonotype was counted a single time. Given a much more abundant clone one base away, this may be a read error. The chain has TRBV6-5 and TRBJ2-5; 8 bases align to TRBD1. The J call may be in error: the DNA end matches TRBJ2-7 better. The CDR3 contains 14 residues. Germline CDR1 is MNHEY and CDR2 is SVGAGI. The CDR3 nucleotides read TGTGCCAGCAGGTACTCGGGCAGGGGGCTCGAGCAGTACTTC. Translating it yields CASRYSGRGLEQYF.

This clonotype was observed many times. The CDR3 coding sequence is TGTGCCAGCAGCTTAGGCGGGGCGACGAAGGGTCAAGAGACCCAGTACTTC. Translation gives CASSLGGATKGQETQYF. The V and J genes are TRBV7-2 and TRBJ2-5, with D maybe TRBD2 (6 bases). Trimming removed 1 base at V and 2 bases at J, with 17 bases between. The CDR3 contains 17 residues. Germline-derived CDR1 and CDR2 are SGHTA and FQGNSA.

This clonotype has a handful of counts. One junction end disagrees with the germline gene, perhaps due to a read error. The chain is built from TRBV20-1 and TRBJ2-6, with 9 nucleotides matching TRBD1. CDR3 length: 17 amino acids. Germline values: CDR1 DFQATT, CDR2 SNEGSKA (reference sequence). In DNA, the CDR3 is TGCAGTGCTAGAGCGGGACAGGGCTACTCTGGGGCCAACGCCCTGACTTTC. Translated: CSARAGQGYSGANALTF.

This clonotype has just a few counts. A much larger clone lies a single base off, so this may be a read error. This chain uses TRBV6-2 or TRBV6-3 with TRBJ1-6; 8 bases line up with TRBD1. The CDR3 loop spans 18 amino acids. CDR1 is MNHEY and CDR2 is SVGEGT in the germline V gene. The DNA for the CDR3 is TGTGCCTGCAGACCCGGACAGGGACTGAGGTCCTATAATTCACCCCTCCACTTT. Encoded protein: CACRPGQGLRSYNSPLHF.

This clonotype appeared many times. The chain has TRBV20-1 and TRBJ1-2, with TRBD1 matching over 11 bases. This CDR3 region has 18 residues. Germline assignment: CDR1 DFQATT and CDR2 SNEGSKA (reference sequence). Trimming took 0 bases from V and 1 from J; bases not matched to a gene: 10. CDR3 coding DNA: TGCAGTGCTAGAGATACGGTCATGGGACAGGGGGTTAACTATGGCTACACCTTC. Its protein product is CSARDTVMGQGVNYGYTF.

This clonotype was seen ten or more times. This chain uses TRBV9 with TRBJ2-1; D is uncertain. Looked up from germline, CDR1 is SGDLS and CDR2 is YYNGEE. With 3 bases removed from V and 5 bases from J, the gap between germline ends came to 9 bases. The CDR3 spans 13 residues. CDR3 DNA: TGTGCCAGCAGCGCTGCTATCCACAATGAGCAGTTCTTC. Its protein is CASSAAIHNEQFF.

Worth noting for this clonotype: Its ends do not fully match the called genes, so a read error is possible. The chain combines TRBV6-2 or TRBV6-3 with TRBJ2-1; D possibly corresponds to TRBD1 (7 bases). Germline V gene lookup returns CDR1 MNHEY and CDR2 SVGEGT. The CDR3 runs 14 residues. Here the CDR3 reads CASYVRGEVPKQFF. CDR3 sequence (DNA): TGTGCCAGCTATGTCAGGGGGGAAGTGCCTAAGCAGTTCTTT.

This clonotype has at least ten counts. The rearrangement joins TRBV20-1 to TRBJ2-1; 9 bases are a match to TRBD2. Looked up from germline, CDR1 is DFQATT and CDR2 is SNEGSKA (reference sequence). There are 15 residues in the CDR3. With V trimmed by 1 base and J by 9 bases, 10 bases remained unmatched. CDR3 DNA sequence: TGCAGTGCTAGAGTACCTTCTAGCGGGGTTAGTGAGCAGTTCTTC. It specifies CSARVPSSGVSEQFF.

This clonotype was detected only a few times. This chain joins TRBV28 and TRBJ2-3; 11 bases align to TRBD2. CDR3 length: 17 amino acids. In germline, CDR1 is MDHEN, CDR2 SYDVKM. Losses at the gene ends were 5 bases for V and 0 bases for J; bases not matched to a gene: 7. The CDR3 spells CASSGTSGAASTDTQYF. As DNA, the CDR3 is TGTGCCAGCAGTGGGACTAGCGGAGCAGCTAGCACAGATACGCAGTATTTT. Variable domain in full (rest from reference TRBV28 and TRBJ2-3): DVKVTQSSRYLVKRTGEKVFLECVQDMDHENMFWYRQDPGLGLRLIYFSYDVKMKEKGDIPEGYSVSREKKERFSLILESASTNQTSMYLCASSGTSGAASTDTQYFGPGTRLTVL.

As for this clonotype: A much more abundant neighbour one base away suggests this may be a read error. The chain is built from TRBV10-2 and TRBJ2-3; 8 bases are shared with TRBD1. Per germline, CDR1 WSHSY and CDR2 SAAADI. This CDR3 is 13 amino acids long. Trimming removed 10 bases from V and 4 bases from J; junction bases left unmatched: 7. The chain's CDR3 is CANGQGMSDTQYF. The CDR3 region has the DNA TGCGCCAATGGACAGGGAATGTCAGATACGCAGTATTTT.

On this clonotype itself: A much larger clone differs from this one at a single base, so this may be a read error. V gene TRBV12-3 or TRBV12-4 combines with J gene TRBJ2-1, with 8 bases matching TRBD1. V lost 3 bases to trimming and J lost 4 bases; unmatched junction nucleotides: 11. The CDR3 has 17 residues. CDR3 residues: CASSFGTGRMGYNEQFF. In DNA, the CDR3 is TGTGCCAGCAGTTTCGGGACAGGTCGTATGGGGTACAATGAGCAGTTCTTC.

The chain recombines TRBV7-2 with TRBJ2-7, with D maybe TRBD1 (5 bases). The CDR3 contains 15 residues. Germline V CDR1 and CDR2: SGHTA, FQGNSA. Trimming removed 2 bases from V and 2 bases from J, with 13 bases in between. CDR3 DNA: TGTGCCAGCAGCTTAACGCCCAGGGCCCCCTACGAGCAGTACTTC. Translation: CASSLTPRAPYEQYF.

This chain links TRBV6-2 or TRBV6-3 with TRBJ1-5; 7 positions agree with TRBD1. CDR3 length: 15 amino acids. With V trimmed by 6 bases and J by 4 bases, 9 bases remained unmatched. The germline V gene has CDR1 MNHEY and CDR2 SVGEGT. The chain's CDR3 is CASSNRPQGNQPQHF. CDR3 bases: TGTGCCAGCAGCAACAGGCCACAGGGGAATCAGCCCCAGCATTTT.

The V gene is TRBV20-1, the J gene TRBJ2-7; D is possibly TRBD2 (7 bases). The CDR3 sequence is 16 residues long. Trimming removed 1 base from V and 2 bases from J, with 18 bases in between. Germline lookup yields CDR1 DFQATT and CDR2 SNEGSKA (reference sequence). This CDR3 is CSARAPAAGTTYEQYF. Here the CDR3 DNA reads TGCAGTGCTAGAGCCCCGGCAGCGGGGACAACCTACGAGCAGTACTTC.

The chain joins TRBV29-1 to TRBJ1-2; the D is unclear. V shed 7 bases and J shed 4 bases, with 10 bases lying between them. Germline values: CDR1 SQVTM, CDR2 ANQGSEA. The CDR3 sequence is 11 residues long. The CDR3: CSEGPPYGYTF. CDR3 nucleotides: TGCAGCGAAGGACCTCCCTATGGCTACACCTTC. Full variable domain (missing parts from reference TRBV29-1 and TRBJ1-2): SAVISQKPSRDICQRGTSLTIQCQVDSQVTMMFWYRQQPGQSLTLIATANQGSEATYESGFVIDKFPISRPNLTFSTLTVSNMSPEDSSIYLCSEGPPYGYTFGSGTRLTVV.

The V and J genes are TRBV19 and TRBJ2-1, with D possibly being TRBD2 (6 bases). V was pared by 2 bases and J by 0 bases, with 8 bases between. This CDR3 spans 15 amino acids. Germline loops: CDR1 LNHDA, CDR2 SQIVND (reference sequence). The CDR3, as DNA: TGTGCCAGTAGTATACTCGGGAGCTCCTACAATGAGCAGTTCTTC. This gives the protein CASSILGSSYNEQFF.

This clonotype was seen ten or more times. V is TRBV6-2 or TRBV6-3 and J is TRBJ2-7; 8 nucleotides line up with TRBD1. Germline V gives CDR1 MNHEY, CDR2 SVGEGT. The length of the CDR3 is 14 residues. The V segment lost 1 base and the J segment 5 bases; nucleotides outside the gene matches: 4. CDR3 coding DNA: TGTGCCAGCAGTTACTTGGACAGGGCCAACGAGCAGTACTTC. Amino acids: CASSYLDRANEQYF.

This clonotype was observed a handful of times. The J gene is TRBJ2-3, the V gene TRBV24-1; 7 positions agree with TRBD2. In germline, CDR1 is KGHDR, CDR2 SFDVKD. The junction had 4 bases not matched to a gene; V was cut back by 9 bases and J by 2 bases. The CDR3 has 13 amino acids. CDR3 region: CATGGGDTDTQYF. CDR3 coding DNA: TGTGCCACCGGGGGGGGGGACACAGATACGCAGTATTTT.

The chain uses TRBV7-2 and TRBJ1-2; 9 bases line up with TRBD1. The length of the CDR3 is 15 residues. The germline gives CDR1 SGHTA, CDR2 FQGNSA. Trimming cost V 4 bases and J 6 bases; bases outside gene matches: 9. CDR3 in amino acids: CASSSTGWDRDGYTF. The DNA of the CDR3 is TGTGCCAGCAGCTCCACCGGGTGGGACAGGGATGGCTACACCTTC.

Worth noting for this clonotype: This may be a read error: a much more frequent sequence differs by one nucleotide. The rearrangement joins TRBV14 to TRBJ2-1; TRBD1 aligns across 7 bases. V shed 1 base and J 13 bases; nucleotides not matched to a gene: 10. The CDR3 extends over 14 amino acids. CDR1 SGHDN and CDR2 FVKESK come from the germline V gene. The CDR3 DNA reads as TGTGCCAGCAGCCAAGCTAGGGGGCGAGAGACCCAGTTCTTC. Translated, it gives CASSQARGRETQFF.

This clonotype was seen at least ten times. The chain carries TRBV20-1 and TRBJ2-1; D might be TRBD2 (7 bases). The V end was cut by 0 bases, the J end by 4 bases, with 13 bases between. The CDR3 consists of 15 residues. From germline, CDR1 is DFQATT and CDR2 SNEGSKA (reference sequence). DNA of the CDR3: TGCAGTGCTAGAGAAGGGCGGGGGCCGTACAATGAGCAGTTCTTC. As protein: CSAREGRGPYNEQFF.

This clonotype was detected ten times or more. The chain links TRBV12-3 or TRBV12-4 to TRBJ1-2; D is perhaps TRBD1 (6 bases). This CDR3 comprises 13 residues. V was pared by 7 bases and J by 3 bases, with 12 bases between. The CDR3 spells CASTPRGYYGYTF. The CDR3 DNA reads as TGTGCCAGCACTCCGAGGGGGTACTATGGCTACACCTTC.

This clonotype was recorded at least ten times. This chain links TRBV6-2 or TRBV6-3 with TRBJ2-7, with D unresolved. The germline V and J ends were trimmed by 8 bases and 0 bases, with 14 bases remaining between them. The CDR3 loop spans 14 amino acids. CDR1 and CDR2 (germline): MNHEY, SVGEGT. The CDR3 sequence is CASLRLTPSYEQYF. The CDR3 DNA reads TGTGCCAGCCTTAGGTTAACACCCTCCTACGAGCAGTACTTC.

This clonotype was detected many times. The J gene is TRBJ2-3, the V gene TRBV7-9; 15 bases align to TRBD2. V shed 2 bases, J shed 2 bases, and the junction held 5 bases outside the gene matches. The CDR3 length is 18 residues. The germline V gene encodes CDR1 SEHNR and CDR2 FQNEAQ (reference sequence). CDR3 residues: CASSLKGTSGGSTDTQYF. Here the CDR3 DNA reads TGTGCCAGCAGCTTAAAGGGGACTAGCGGGGGGTCCACAGATACGCAGTATTTT.